The 3 T cell receptor beta chains below were found in one sample sequenced in a study of beta chain features in type 1 diabetes. Regarding the study as a whole: Researchers report that Type 1 diabetes patients had moderately but significantly shorter TCRB CDR3s across all four CD4+ subsets.

Their recognized antigens are unknown. Isolated RNA was reverse transcribed in full, so expressed TCRB transcripts were sequenced. Using immunoSEQ multiplex PCR, the repertoire was profiled, and TCRdb retains in-frame clones only, with some absent. The sample consists of around 160,000 clones, approximately 10% of them appearing once. The specimen sequenced was central memory CD4+ T cells from blood. Receptors originate from a woman younger than 45 with type 1 diabetes.

This chain uses TRBV29-1 with TRBJ2-2, with D perhaps TRBD2 (6 bases). CDR3 length: 13 residues. Germline V gene data show CDR1 as SQVTM and CDR2 as ANQGSEA. Trimming shortened V by 7 bases and J by 5 bases, and 14 bases separated the two germline ends. This CDR3 reads CSARGSGTGELFF. The CDR3 bases are TGCAGCGCGCGGGGTAGCGGTACCGGGGAGCTGTTTTTT.

This clone has only a few counts. V is TRBV2 and J is TRBJ2-7; 9 nucleotides agree with TRBD1. In germline, CDR1 is SNHLY, CDR2 FYNNEI. The CDR3 runs to 17 residues. V shed 2 bases, J shed 6 bases, and the junction held 14 bases outside the gene matches. The CDR3, as DNA: TGTGCCAGCAGTGAAAATGCGGACAGGGGATTGTGTTGCGAGCAGTACTTC. Amino acids: CASSENADRGLCCEQYF.

The chain links TRBV9 to TRBJ2-1, with D maybe TRBD2 (6 bases). Between the trimmed V and J ends, which lost 4 bases and 2 bases, there was a span of 10 bases. CDR3 length: 14 residues. Germline loops: CDR1 SGDLS, CDR2 YYNGEE. The CDR3 loop is CASSFGTAYNEQFF. CDR3 in DNA: TGTGCCAGCAGCTTCGGGACTGCCTACAATGAGCAGTTCTTC.